Below are 15 T cell receptor beta chains sequenced from a single sample in a study of CD8+ T cells in alopecia areata. Noted treatment: oral pan-JAK inhibitor, 5-10 mg twice daily. Extraction of RNA preceded its reverse transcription into cDNA, which served as the sequencing template. Method: immunoSEQ multiplex PCR; TCRdb's copy keeps in-frame clones and lacks some. The sample consists of about 160,000 clones, less than 70% of them appearing once. The sample consisted of CD4+ T cells sorted from blood, taken at week 4, from a patient treated with tofacitinib. These receptors all stem from a human donor with alopecia areata.

The genes are TRBV7-9 and TRBJ2-7, with TRBD1 matching 7 bases. Per the germline V gene, CDR1 is SEHNR and CDR2 is FQNEAQ (reference sequence). The CDR3 has 14 residues. Trimming cost V 5 bases and J 3 bases; bases outside gene matches: 7. This CDR3 is CASSRQGIHYEQYF. Written as DNA, the CDR3 is TGTGCCAGCAGCCGACAGGGCATTCACTACGAGCAGTACTTC.

This clone has just one count. The chain recombines TRBV4-3 with TRBJ2-1; TRBD2 agrees at 7 bases. The CDR3 loop spans 15 amino acids. Germline V gives CDR1 LGHNA, CDR2 YSLEER. Losses at the gene ends were 0 bases for V and 5 bases for J; bases not matched to a gene: 4. The CDR3 DNA reads as TGCGCCAGCAGCCAAGAATCGCGGGGGAACAATGAGCAGTTCTTC. Translated, it gives CASSQESRGNNEQFF.

The chain joins TRBV7-2 to TRBJ2-1; possible D gene TRBD1, 6 bases. The CDR3 is made up of 14 amino acids. V gave up 4 bases and J gave up 6 bases, with 13 bases separating them. Per germline, CDR1 SGHTA and CDR2 FQGNSA. CDR3 sequence (DNA): TGTGCCAGCAGCTCCCAGGACAGATTCAATGAGCAGTTCTTC. It translates to CASSSQDRFNEQFF.

The chain joins TRBV11-2 to TRBJ2-1, with D perhaps TRBD2 (5 bases). V was shortened by 5 bases and J by 5 bases, with 10 bases between the two germline ends. The CDR3 consists of 13 residues. CDR1 and CDR2 from the germline V gene are SGHAT and FQNNGV. Here the CDR3 reads CASSLSGDNEQFF. As DNA, the CDR3 is TGTGCCAGCAGCCTATCCGGGGACAATGAGCAGTTCTTC.

This clone was detected only once. The gene calls are TRBV9 and TRBJ2-1; D call uncertain. This CDR3 contains 14 residues. Per germline, CDR1 SGDLS and CDR2 YYNGEE. V was shortened by 0 bases and J by 0 bases, with 4 bases between the two germline ends. CDR3 in amino acids: CASSVAGSYNEQFF. CDR3 sequence (DNA): TGTGCCAGCAGCGTAGCGGGCTCCTACAATGAGCAGTTCTTC.

The chain links TRBV6-5 to TRBJ2-7; D unclear. V dropped 6 bases and J dropped 3 bases, with 9 bases sitting between them. From germline, CDR1 is MNHEY and CDR2 SVGAGI. This CDR3 spans 12 amino acids. The CDR3 DNA is TGTGCCAGCAGGGAGAACAGCTACGAGCAGTACTTC. Encoded protein: CASRENSYEQYF.

The J gene is TRBJ1-1, the V gene TRBV6-1; the match to TRBD1 covers 8 bases. Germline V CDR1 and CDR2: MNHNS, SASEGT. With V trimmed by 7 bases and J by 4 bases, 5 bases remained unmatched. The CDR3 spans 13 residues. The CDR3 DNA reads TGTGCCAGCAACCTAGACAGGGGCACTGAAGCTTTCTTT. Translated: CASNLDRGTEAFF.

The chain combines TRBV6-5 with TRBJ1-2; D unresolved. Trimming pared 7 bases from V and 2 bases from J, leaving 17 bases between. Germline V lookup: CDR1 MNHEY, CDR2 SVGAGI. The length of the CDR3 is 15 residues. CDR3 region: CASIANGQENYGYTF. The CDR3 DNA reads as TGTGCCAGCATCGCCAATGGGCAGGAGAACTATGGCTACACCTTC.

This clone was detected a few times. J is TRBJ1-1 and V is TRBV5-1; D is possibly TRBD1 (6 bases). Germline loops: CDR1 SGHRS, CDR2 YFSETQ. The V and J ends lost 4 bases and 5 bases respectively, with 18 bases between them. The CDR3 covers 15 residues. CDR3 residues: CASSQESPGVTEAFF. The CDR3 DNA reads TGCGCCAGCAGCCAAGAATCTCCAGGGGTTACTGAAGCTTTCTTT.

V is TRBV9 and J is TRBJ1-3, with 8 positions matching TRBD1. The V gene's germline CDR1 is SGDLS and CDR2 YYNGEE. CDR3 size: 14 residues. J lost 3 bases, V lost 3 bases, and 2 bases had no gene match. The CDR3 reads CASSETGDGNTIYF. CDR3 nucleotide sequence: TGTGCCAGCAGCGAGACAGGGGATGGAAACACCATATATTTT.

The V gene is TRBV29-1, the J gene TRBJ2-5; 14 nucleotides agree with TRBD2. The germline V gene has CDR1 SQVTM and CDR2 ANQGSEA. The length of the CDR3 is 16 residues. Unmatched junction bases numbered 11, after V lost 6 bases and J lost 5 bases. This CDR3 reads CSVILFGLAGGETQYF. CDR3 bases: TGCAGCGTCATTCTATTCGGACTAGCGGGGGGTGAGACCCAGTACTTC.

The rearrangement links TRBV5-1 to TRBJ2-7; tentatively, D is TRBD2 (5 bases). The CDR3 is 13 residues long. Trimming cost V 0 bases and J 6 bases, with 10 bases left between them. From germline, CDR1 is SGHRS and CDR2 YFSETQ. This CDR3 reads CASSLDNGGEQYF. CDR3 sequence (DNA): TGCGCCAGCAGCTTGGACAATGGAGGCGAGCAGTACTTC.

This clone turned up a few times. The V and J genes are TRBV2 and TRBJ1-1, with 9 positions matching TRBD1. Germline trimming cut 6 bases from V and 1 base from J; bases unmatched to any gene: 0. Per germline, CDR1 SNHLY and CDR2 FYNNEI. There are 13 residues in the CDR3. CDR3 in DNA: TGTGCCAGCAGGGACAGGGGGAACACTGAAGCTTTCTTT. The encoded protein is CASRDRGNTEAFF. Combining the CDR3 with reference TRBV2 and TRBJ1-1 gives the whole variable domain EPEVTQTPSHQVTQMGQEVILRCVPISNHLYFYWYRQILGQKVEFLVSFYNNEISEKSEIFDDQFSVERPDGSNFTLKIRSTKLEDSAMYFCASRDRGNTEAFFGQGTRLTVV.

This rearrangement joins TRBV4-3 to TRBJ2-7, with 9 bases aligning to TRBD1. This CDR3 is 16 amino acids long. Germline V gives CDR1 LGHNA, CDR2 YSLEER. V lost 1 base to trimming and J lost 1 base; unmatched junction nucleotides: 5. The chain's CDR3 is CASSQGLGTGSYEQYF. As DNA, the CDR3 is TGCGCCAGCAGCCAAGGCCTAGGGACAGGGTCCTACGAGCAGTACTTC.

This clone showed up just once. This chain connects TRBV25-1 to TRBJ1-6; perhaps TRBD1 as D (5 bases). Germline assignment: CDR1 MGHDK and CDR2 SYGVNS. V was clipped by 5 bases and J by 10 bases, with 21 bases between them. The CDR3 has 16 amino acids. CDR3 amino acids: CASSPPGWGVESPLHF. The CDR3 DNA sequence: TGTGCCAGCAGTCCCCCGGGGTGGGGCGTGGAATCACCCCTCCACTTT.